The next 13 T cell receptor beta chains were all read from a single sample in a study of T cells of healthy individuals. TCRdb ran MiXCR on the 5' RACE reads and lists one entry per CDR3 protein. The sample records fewer than 90,000 distinct CDR3 sequences, approximately 5.4% being singletons. These receptors were obtained from a female donor in good health.

This clonotype was found many times. The genes are TRBV7-2 and TRBJ2-5; 8 nucleotides match TRBD2. This CDR3 is 14 amino acids long. Germline values: CDR1 SGHTA, CDR2 FQGNSA. The junction had 9 bases not matched to a gene; V was cut back by 8 bases and J by 4 bases. The CDR3 loop is CASGFFSGTETQYF. CDR3 in DNA: TGTGCCAGCGGATTCTTTAGCGGGACAGAGACCCAGTACTTC.

This clonotype was seen many times. This sequence joins TRBV9 and TRBJ1-2; 10 positions agree with TRBD1. V gave up 4 bases and J gave up 7 bases; unmatched junction bases: 7. The CDR3 consists of 14 residues. Germline CDR1 is SGDLS and CDR2 is YYNGEE. The CDR3 region is CASSTGQGIFGYTF. As DNA, the CDR3 is TGTGCCAGCAGCACGGGACAGGGGATTTTTGGCTACACCTTC.

Many counts were recorded for this clonotype. J is TRBJ2-1 and V is TRBV28; no definite D call. The CDR3 extends over 13 amino acids. The germline gives CDR1 MDHEN, CDR2 SYDVKM. V gave up 3 bases and J gave up 6 bases, with 9 bases separating them. DNA for the CDR3: TGTGCCAGCAGTTTTGCGGTACTCAATGAGCAGTTCTTC. It yields the protein CASSFAVLNEQFF.

V and J are TRBV14 and TRBJ2-7; the match to TRBD2 covers 12 bases. In germline, CDR1 is SGHDN, CDR2 FVKESK. This CDR3 region has 15 residues. The junction had 11 bases not matched to a gene; V was cut back by 1 base and J by 13 bases. The CDR3 coding sequence is TGTGCCAGCAGCCAAGGACAGACTAGCGGGAGCACCCTTTACTTC. Encoded protein: CASSQGQTSGSTLYF.

In this sample, this clonotype turned up many times. V usage is TRBV9 and J usage is TRBJ2-2, with 12 positions matching TRBD1. The V segment lost 4 bases and the J segment 4 bases; nucleotides outside the gene matches: 2. Germline V gene lookup returns CDR1 SGDLS and CDR2 YYNGEE. The CDR3 totals 15 residues. The chain's CDR3 is CASSWDRGPTGELFF. The CDR3 DNA follows: TGTGCCAGCAGCTGGGACAGGGGGCCCACCGGGGAGCTGTTTTTT.

This clonotype was observed a handful of times. The gene calls are TRBV29-1 and TRBJ1-4; D remains unclear. Germline CDR1 SQVTM, CDR2 ANQGSEA. There are 13 residues in the CDR3. The CDR3 sequence is CSCTKATNEKLFF. DNA for the CDR3: TGCAGTTGCACGAAGGCAACTAATGAAAAACTGTTTTTT.

This clonotype was found many times. V usage is TRBV6-6 and J usage is TRBJ2-7; maybe TRBD1 (6 bases). Germline-derived CDR1 and CDR2 are MNHNY and SVGAGI (reference sequence). There are 16 residues in the CDR3. Deletions cut 7 bases from V and 6 bases from J, with 25 bases between. The CDR3 DNA follows: TGTGCCAGCATCCCGCCACCGGGGCAGGGGATAGGCGAGCAGTACTTC. Translation gives CASIPPPGQGIGEQYF.

This clonotype was picked up a small number of times. This rearrangement joins TRBV4-2 to TRBJ1-6, with D possibly TRBD1 on 5 matching bases. This CDR3 has 15 residues. The germline V gene encodes CDR1 LGHNA and CDR2 YNFKEQ. The ends were cut back, 5 bases at V and 10 bases at J, with 18 bases in the middle. CDR3 sequence: CASSFAGGVDSPLHF. The CDR3 DNA sequence: TGTGCCAGCAGCTTTGCCGGAGGGGTCGACTCACCCCTCCACTTT.

This chain links TRBV19 with TRBJ1-5; a weak D match, TRBD1 (5 bases). The CDR3 runs to 15 residues. Germline V CDR1 and CDR2: LNHDA, SQIVND (reference sequence). V was cut by 1 base and J by 10 bases, with 17 bases left in between. The DNA for the CDR3 is TGTGCCAGTAGTATAGTGCAGGGCCTAGGGAATCCCCAGCATTTT. It is translated as CASSIVQGLGNPQHF.

The rearrangement uses TRBV13 and TRBJ1-3; no firm D call. This CDR3 has 15 residues. CDR1 and CDR2 (germline): PRHDT, FYEKMQ (reference sequence). The V and J ends lost 3 bases and 0 bases respectively, with 9 bases between them. CDR3 residues: CASSFGASSGNTIYF. The CDR3 nucleotides are TGTGCCAGCAGCTTTGGAGCCTCCTCTGGAAACACCATATATTTT. Variable domain in full (rest from reference TRBV13 and TRBJ1-3): AAGVIQSPRHLIKEKRETATLKCYPIPRHDTVYWYQQGPGQDPQFLISFYEKMQSDKGSIPDRFSAQQFSDYHSELNMSSLELGDSALYFCASSFGASSGNTIYFGEGSWLTVV.

J is TRBJ2-2 and V is TRBV2; D is uncertain. V shed 5 bases and J shed 7 bases, with 8 bases lying between them. Germline V gives CDR1 SNHLY, CDR2 FYNNEI. CDR3 length: 12 amino acids. The DNA of the CDR3 is TGTGCCAGCAGTAAGGGTCTCGGGGAGCTGTTTTTT. Translated, it gives CASSKGLGELFF. The full variable domain, rest sourced from reference TRBV2 and TRBJ2-2, is EPEVTQTPSHQVTQMGQEVILRCVPISNHLYFYWYRQILGQKVEFLVSFYNNEISEKSEIFDDQFSVERPDGSNFTLKIRSTKLEDSAMYFCASSKGLGELFFGEGSRLTVL.

This clonotype was seen repeatedly, ten times or more. CDR3 residues: CATIALDRESNQPQHF. The CDR3 DNA sequence: TGTGCCACCATTGCTTTGGACAGGGAATCCAATCAGCCCCAGCATTTT. The chain employs TRBV6-2 or TRBV6-3 and TRBJ1-5; TRBD1 matches 8 bases. CDR1 MNHEY and CDR2 SVGEGT come from the germline V gene. The junction had 14 bases not matched to a gene; V was cut back by 10 bases and J by 3 bases. The CDR3 is made up of 16 amino acids.

The chain has TRBV4-3 and TRBJ2-1; D is unclear. Trimming pared 0 bases from V and 10 bases from J, leaving 13 bases between. Germline lookup yields CDR1 LGHNA and CDR2 YSLEER. This CDR3 spans 14 amino acids. The CDR3 DNA reads as TGCGCCAGCAGCCAAGATCCGAATTGGGTGGAGCAGTTCTTC. It is translated as CASSQDPNWVEQFF.